The T cell receptor beta chain described here comes from a study of blood T cells in healthy people across ages. Broader study findings: Without sorted subsets, naive and antigen-experienced compartments could not be conclusively compared.

As for this clonotype: The antigen remains undetermined.

The germline gives CDR1 SQVTM, CDR2 ANQGSEA. This CDR3 has 14 residues. V dropped 1 base and J dropped 3; count of bases not matched to a gene: 4. Primed by a sample-barcoded 5' primer and a J-beta primer mix, a second PCR proceeded for 7 to 11 cycles. Each CDR3 protein is one row after TCRdb ran MiXCR on the 5' RACE reads. Counted here are roughly 1 million distinct CDR3 sequences, under 30% occurring once; the ten biggest clones make up about 0.69%. The data were also submitted as part of a second study, on T cells of mothers and their children.

Material for sequencing was blood. The chain employs TRBV29-1 and TRBJ2-5, with 8 bases that match TRBD2. This TCR was sampled from a girl aged 2-9 years in good health. The CDR3 sequence: CSVEGGAGEETQYF. The CDR3 DNA reads TGCAGCGTTGAAGGGGGAGCGGGGGAAGAGACCCAGTACTTC.